This T cell receptor beta chain was identified during a study of Ad26.COV2.S vaccination and SARS-CoV-2 variants. Background on the study: Ad26.COV2.S shots went into the muscle once or twice, 56 days apart.

Study-level results: Substantial response breadth was reportedly seen for spike-specific CD8+ and CD4+ T cells after vaccination. Using TCR breadth and depth analyses may have led to underestimated total T cell responses.

Regarding this clone: Its antigen remains unknown.

Treatment meaning: some 20 received Ad26.COV2.S at low or high dose, single or two shots; 5 received placebo; per-sample allocation not given. Day 63 after the first vaccine or placebo injection was the time point for sampling. Vaccine was an Ad26 vector expressing Wuhan-strain SARS-CoV-2 spike. Generated by immunoSEQ multiplex PCR, the TCRdb table keeps only in-frame clones and is missing some. Among approximately 480,000 clones listed, roughly 87% were seen once. V was trimmed by 6 bases and J by 4 bases, leaving 13 bases between them. This CDR3 comprises 14 residues. Germline-derived CDR1 and CDR2 are MDHEN and SYDVKM.

The sample consisted of peripheral blood, taken in a trial of Ad26.COV2.S vaccine versus placebo. The chain couples TRBV28 to TRBJ2-1; the D gene is possibly TRBD1 (5 bases). This TCR was recovered from a person between 18 and 65 years old who received the Ad26.COV2.S COVID-19 vaccine or a placebo. CDR3 residues: CASSSTKGYNEQFF. The DNA for the CDR3 is TGTGCCAGCAGCTCTACAAAGGGGTACAATGAGCAGTTCTTC.